These T cell receptor beta chains were read from a single sample in a study of OX40 agonist ivuxolimab in advanced cancers. Here immunoSEQ multiplex PCR was the method, and the copy in TCRdb shows in-frame clones only, minus some. The sample lists about 17,000 clones, 80% to 90% seen once, with 25% to 30% in the top ten. The sample in question was CD4+ or CD8+ T cells sorted from blood, obtained in a trial of the OX40 agonist ivuxolimab. Receptor source: an adult with an advanced solid tumor such as melanoma, head and neck, liver or kidney cancer. Both conserved end residues are part of each CDR3. A D gene is named only where the DNA matches it firmly. Expanded clones get a size class; other rows say once, few or many, or leave the size out.

d_gene	len	abundance	v_gene	j_gene	CDR3nt	CDR3aa
.	11	.	TRBV27	TRBJ2-1	TGTGCCAGCACGCTCGGGAATGAGCAGTTCTTC	CASTLGNEQFF
TRBD1	16	.	TRBV30	TRBJ1-1	TGTGCCTGGAGTTTTCAGACAGGGGCCCGGAACACTGAAGCTTTCTTT	CAWSFQTGARNTEAFF
.	15	.	TRBV5-6	TRBJ2-7	TGTGCCAGCAGCTTGTCTTACAGGGACGCCTACGAGCAGTACTTC	CASSLSYRDAYEQYF
.	14	.	TRBV19	TRBJ2-7	TGTGCCAGTAGTATGTTCGGGGGAACCTACGAGCAGTACTTC	CASSMFGGTYEQYF
TRBD2	18	.	TRBV2	TRBJ2-3	TGTGCCAGCAGTGCCGGGCAACTAGCGGCAGGACCCACAGATACGCAGTATTTT	CASSAGQLAAGPTDTQYF
.	14	few	TRBV19	TRBJ1-1	TGTGCCAGTAGTCTGGGGCAGGGGAGTACTGAAGCTTTCTTT	CASSLGQGSTEAFF
.	15	.	TRBV7-9	TRBJ1-4	TGTGCCAGCAGCTCAGGGGCGCTTACTAATGAAAAACTGTTTTTT	CASSSGALTNEKLFF
TRBD1	14	.	TRBV6-1	TRBJ1-1	TGTGCCAGCAGAGAAAGGACAGGGGAGGACGAAGCCTTCTTT	CASRERTGEDEAFF
TRBD1	16	.	TRBV7-6	TRBJ2-7	TGTGCCAGCAGCTCCACATATGGACAGGCCTCCTACGAGCAGTACTTC	CASSSTYGQASYEQYF
.	13	.	TRBV2	TRBJ2-6	TGTGCCAGCAGTAGGGCTGGGGCCAACGTCCTGACTTTC	CASSRAGANVLTF
.	12	.	TRBV7-2	TRBJ2-2	TGTGCCAGCATCATAAGAACCGGGGAGCTGTTTTTT	CASIIRTGELFF
.	14	.	TRBV6-1	TRBJ2-2	TGTGCCAGCAGTGGAGGGTCCGACACCGGGGAGCTGTTTTTT	CASSGGSDTGELFF
TRBD2	12	.	TRBV6-6	TRBJ2-1	TGTGCCAGCAGCCTTAGCGGGGATGAGCAGTTCTTC	CASSLSGDEQFF
.	11	.	TRBV10-3	TRBJ1-1	TGTGCCATCAGGGGGGGCCCCGAAGCTTTCTTT	CAIRGGPEAFF
.	15	.	TRBV9	TRBJ2-7	TGTGCCAGCAGCCCTACCGGCGGGCGAACCTACGAGCAGTACTTC	CASSPTGGRTYEQYF
TRBD2	18	.	TRBV7-9	TRBJ2-7	TGTGCCAGCAGCCTAGGACTAGCGGGAGGGCCCATCTCCTACGAGCAGTACTTC	CASSLGLAGGPISYEQYF
.	13	.	TRBV7-9	TRBJ2-5	TGTGCCAGCAGCACCTGGACGGGAGAGACCCAGTACTTC	CASSTWTGETQYF
.	17	.	TRBV15	TRBJ2-2	TGTGCCACCAGCAGAGATGGGCCGACTTACCCGCTCGGGGAGCTGTTTTTT	CATSRDGPTYPLGELFF
TRBD2	14	.	TRBV9	TRBJ2-7	TGTGCCAGCACCCCGTACGGGGGAGGGCACGAGCAGTACTTC	CASTPYGGGHEQYF
.	13	.	TRBV27	TRBJ1-1	TGTGCCAGCAGAGGTGGAGTGAACACTGAAGCTTTCTTT	CASRGGVNTEAFF
.	13	once	TRBV4-1	TRBJ1-5	TGCGCCAGCAGCCAAGGTAGCAATCAGCCCCAGCATTTT	CASSQGSNQPQHF
TRBD1	16	.	TRBV7-6	TRBJ2-7	TGTGCCAGCAGCTTAGTCCCCGGGGACAGGGGCTACGAGCAGTACTTC	CASSLVPGDRGYEQYF
TRBD1	15	.	TRBV6-5	TRBJ2-1	TGTGCCAGCTCGTACAGGGGGCTACCAGAGAATGAGCAGTTCTTC	CASSYRGLPENEQFF
TRBD2	16	.	TRBV2	TRBJ2-3	TGTGCCAGCAGCACCCCGACTAGCGGGGGCACAGATACGCAGTATTTT	CASSTPTSGGTDTQYF
.	14	.	TRBV5-6	TRBJ1-2	TGTGCCAGCAGCCTTTTAGGGGCGCCCGATGGCTACACCTTC	CASSLLGAPDGYTF
.	14	.	TRBV11-1	TRBJ1-1	TGTGCCAGCAGCGCCGATAAGGGCTGGGGTGAAGCTTTCTTT	CASSADKGWGEAFF
.	15	.	TRBV6-6	TRBJ2-3	TGTGCCAGCAGTTACTCGACTAGTCGCACAGATACGCAGTATTTT	CASSYSTSRTDTQYF
.	16	once	TRBV9	TRBJ1-2	TGTGCCAGCAGCGTAGGGGCAGGAGACACTAACTATGGCTACACCTTC	CASSVGAGDTNYGYTF
.	15	.	TRBV15	TRBJ1-2	TGTGCCACCAGCAGAGAATCGGGAGAATTCTATGGCTACACCTTC	CATSRESGEFYGYTF
.	18	few	TRBV5-1	TRBJ1-3	TGCGCCAGCAGCTTTGGTCCACCCGGTCTCCAAACGGGGAACACCATATATTTT	CASSFGPPGLQTGNTIYF
TRBD1	14	once	TRBV9	TRBJ2-5	TGTGCCAGCAGCACTACAGGGGGCTGGGAGACCCAGTACTTC	CASSTTGGWETQYF
TRBD2	15	.	TRBV5-4	TRBJ2-7	TGTGCCAGCAGCGTTACTAGCGGGAGTTCCTACGAGCAGTACTTC	CASSVTSGSSYEQYF
TRBD2	16	.	TRBV27	TRBJ2-7	TGTGCCAGCAGTTCAGTACTAGCGGGAGGGCCCTACGAGCAGTACTTC	CASSSVLAGGPYEQYF
.	14	.	TRBV11-1	TRBJ2-2	TGTGCCAGCAGTCGGTCGAGGGGAACCGGGGAGCTGTTTTTT	CASSRSRGTGELFF
.	11	.	TRBV29-1	TRBJ1-2	TGCAGCGTTCAAAGGGGGGAGGGCTACACCTTC	CSVQRGEGYTF
TRBD1	14	.	TRBV7-9	TRBJ1-2	TGTGCCAGCAGCTCGACAGGGATTAACTATGGCTACACCTTC	CASSSTGINYGYTF
TRBD1	14	medium-sized	TRBV4-3	TRBJ1-6	TGCGCCAGCAGCCACCCAGGGGGCGGCTCACCCCTCCACTTT	CASSHPGGGSPLHF
.	16	.	TRBV28	TRBJ1-4	TGTGCCAGCAATAAGGCAAGGGCTTGGCCGAATGAAAAACTGTTTTTT	CASNKARAWPNEKLFF
.	14	.	TRBV28	TRBJ1-2	TGTGCCAGCAGTTCCGAGGACGGTTTCTATGGCTACACCTTC	CASSSEDGFYGYTF
TRBD1	15	.	TRBV25-1	TRBJ1-1	TGTGCCAGCAGTGACCGACAGGGCCTGCGGGGTGAAGCTTTCTTT	CASSDRQGLRGEAFF
.	15	.	TRBV9	TRBJ2-3	TGTGCCAGCAGCGCCAGCGGAACTAGCACAGATACGCAGTATTTT	CASSASGTSTDTQYF
.	13	.	TRBV11-3	TRBJ2-5	TGTGCCAGCAGCTTAGGCGGTTGGGAGACCCAGTACTTC	CASSLGGWETQYF
.	14	.	TRBV10-2	TRBJ2-5	TGCGCCAGCAGTGTCCATACACAACTTGGAACCCAGTACTTC	CASSVHTQLGTQYF
.	13	.	TRBV19	TRBJ1-2	TGTGCCAGTAGTATCAGCCCGGTTGATGGCTACACCTTC	CASSISPVDGYTF
TRBD2	17	.	TRBV5-6	TRBJ2-3	TGTGCCAGCAGCTTGCGGGTTTGGCGGGAGTCAGTAGATACGCAGTATTTT	CASSLRVWRESVDTQYF
.	16	.	TRBV7-6	TRBJ1-1	TGTGCCAGCAGCTTAGAAGTAGGGGATTTGAACACTGAAGCTTTCTTT	CASSLEVGDLNTEAFF
.	12	.	TRBV7-6	TRBJ1-1	TGTGCCAGCAGTCTCCCGGGAACTGAAGCTTTCTTT	CASSLPGTEAFF
TRBD2	21	.	TRBV27	TRBJ2-5	TGTGCCAGCAGTGGACCCGGGGAGTATGGGACTAGCGGGAGATTACGAGAGACCCAGTACTTC	CASSGPGEYGTSGRLRETQYF
.	15	.	TRBV15	TRBJ1-5	TGTGCCACCAGCTCAGGGCTTTATAGCAATCAGCCCCAGCATTTT	CATSSGLYSNQPQHF
.	14	.	TRBV5-6	TRBJ1-5	TGTGCCAGCAGTTCCCTCACAGGCAATCAGCCCCAGCATTTT	CASSSLTGNQPQHF
.	15	once	TRBV28	TRBJ1-5	TGTGCCAGCAGTTCCTCAACCTATAGCAATCAGCCCCAGCATTTT	CASSSSTYSNQPQHF
.	14	.	TRBV9	TRBJ2-1	TGTGCCAGCAGCGTAGGGCGGGACGATATCCCGCAGTTCTTC	CASSVGRDDIPQFF
.	14	once	TRBV5-8	TRBJ2-2	TGTGCCAGCCGCCTCGGACTAAACACCGGGGAGCTGTTTTTT	CASRLGLNTGELFF
.	14	.	TRBV5-6	TRBJ1-6	TGTGCCAGCAGTCCCGCAGGCTATAATTCACCCCTCCACTTT	CASSPAGYNSPLHF
.	14	.	TRBV28	TRBJ1-1	TGTGCCAGCAGTTTAGACTGGCCCAGCACTGAAGCTTTCTTT	CASSLDWPSTEAFF
TRBD1	14	.	TRBV11-3	TRBJ1-1	TGTGCCAGCAGTACCAGGGGGGCGGGCACTGAAGCTTTCTTT	CASSTRGAGTEAFF
.	14	.	TRBV7-6	TRBJ1-1	TGTGCCAGCAGCTTAGCGGGCGGAAACACTGAAGCTTTCTTT	CASSLAGGNTEAFF
.	13	.	TRBV5-4	TRBJ2-1	TGTGCCAGCAGCTTCGGACATCTCTATGAGCAGTTCTTC	CASSFGHLYEQFF
.	14	.	TRBV4-2	TRBJ2-5	TGTGCCAGCAGCCAAGGGGGGGTTTTTGAGACCCAGTACTTC	CASSQGGVFETQYF